The following is a TCR beta chain sequence with its context. TCR beta VDJ and CDR3 were profiled, and genomic DNA was the template. A single record per CDR3 protein comes from TCRdb applying MiXCR to the reads. The repertoire holds approximately 150,000 distinct CDR3 sequences, with over 55% as singletons. Before being chosen for sequencing, patients had shown CD8+CD57+ cell expansion by flow cytometry. The sample belongs to a study of CD8+CD57+ T cells in acquired aplastic anemia. J was trimmed by 4 bases and V by 4 bases; bases with no gene match: 0. Germline CDR1 MRHNA, CDR2 SNTAGT. The CDR3 spans 13 residues.

The sample taken for sequencing was sorted CD4+, CD8+, or CD8+CD57+ T cells (not recorded which) from PBMCs. The receptor was derived from a human donor with aplastic anemia. The chain combines TRBV6-4 with TRBJ2-3; TRBD1 matches 9 bases. CDR3 nucleotide sequence: TGTGCCAGCAGTGGACAGGGGGCAGATACGCAGTATTTT. This encodes CASSGQGADTQYF.